A selection of T cell receptor beta chains follows, all from one sample in a study of cytomegalovirus exposure and HLA in healthy donors. Using immunoSEQ multiplex PCR, the repertoire was profiled, and TCRdb retains in-frame clones only, with some absent. In the table there are 150,000 to 250,000 clones, around 80% of which are singletons. The sample was PBMCs. Source of these receptors: a woman aged 30 to 39 in good health and CMV-seropositive. Each CDR3 is given with its conserved first and last residue. A D gene is named only where the DNA matches it firmly. Where a row states a size, it is once, few, many or the class of an expanded clone; other rows omit it.

size: NA
J: TRBJ2-3
V: TRBV7-2
D: TRBD2
CDR3: CASQFSGGGNTDTQYF
DNA: TGTGCCAGCCAATTCTCGGGCGGGGGTAACACAGATACGCAGTATTTT

size: NA
J: TRBJ1-5
V: TRBV4-1
D: NA
CDR3: CASSQGAGRDDQPQHF
DNA: TGCGCCAGCAGCCAAGGGGCAGGGCGAGACGATCAGCCCCAGCATTTT

size: NA
J: TRBJ1-1
V: TRBV28
D: NA
CDR3: CASRGWLEAFF
DNA: TGTGCCAGTCGGGGGTGGCTTGAAGCTTTCTTT

size: NA
J: TRBJ1-4
V: TRBV30
D: NA
CDR3: CAWSVQGQPNEKLFF
DNA: TGTGCCTGGAGTGTACAAGGACAGCCTAATGAAAAACTGTTTTTT

size: NA
J: TRBJ2-1
V: TRBV10-3
D: TRBD2
CDR3: CASLAGGSYNEQFF
DNA: TGTGCCAGTCTAGCGGGAGGTTCCTACAATGAGCAGTTCTTC

size: NA
J: TRBJ2-5
V: TRBV7-7
D: TRBD1
CDR3: CASSPDRGGKTQYF
DNA: TGTGCCAGCAGTCCGGACAGGGGAGGCAAGACCCAGTACTTC

size: NA
J: TRBJ1-5
V: TRBV7-8
D: NA
CDR3: CASSSRTVHSNQPQHF
DNA: TGTGCCAGCAGCTCTAGGACAGTTCATAGCAATCAGCCCCAGCATTTT

size: few
J: TRBJ2-3
V: TRBV7-2
D: TRBD2
CDR3: CASSLLAGGNIDTQYF
DNA: TGTGCCAGCAGCTTACTAGCGGGGGGGAATATAGATACGCAGTATTTT

size: NA
J: TRBJ2-5
V: TRBV7-9
D: NA
CDR3: CASSLVRGRETQYF
DNA: TGTGCCAGCAGCTTAGTTAGGGGTAGGGAGACCCAGTACTTC

size: once
J: TRBJ2-1
V: TRBV6-5
D: TRBD2
CDR3: CASSGLAGGPGGQFF
DNA: TGTGCCAGCAGTGGACTAGCGGGGGGGCCAGGTGGGCAGTTCTTC

size: NA
J: TRBJ2-1
V: TRBV7-9
D: TRBD1
CDR3: CASSLMGFNRGQGYNEQFF
DNA: TGTGCCAGCAGCTTAATGGGGTTTAACAGGGGGCAAGGCTACAATGAGCAGTTCTTC

size: once
J: TRBJ1-6
V: TRBV6-1
D: NA
CDR3: CASRGAAGYSPLHF
DNA: TGTGCCAGCAGAGGAGCGGCCGGATATTCACCCCTCCACTTT

size: NA
J: TRBJ2-2
V: TRBV7-9
D: TRBD1
CDR3: CASSTGQVSTGELFF
DNA: TGTGCCAGCAGTACCGGACAGGTTTCGACCGGGGAGCTGTTTTTT

size: NA
J: TRBJ2-2
V: TRBV18
D: NA
CDR3: CASSPGLINTGELFF
DNA: TGTGCCAGCTCACCTGGACTAATTAACACCGGGGAGCTGTTTTTT